The sequence of this T cell receptor beta chain was determined in a study of cytomegalovirus exposure and HLA in healthy donors. General study points: A later analysis, which compared TCR beta chains of equal frequency, found the HLA-associated ones more clonally expanded.

Germline V gene data show CDR1 as SGHVS and CDR2 as FNYEAQ. Deletions cut 5 bases from V and 0 bases from J, with 7 bases between. This CDR3 is 13 amino acids long. 13 Jbeta primers and 60 Vbeta primers were used for the PCR. Here immunoSEQ multiplex PCR was the method, and the copy in TCRdb shows in-frame clones only, minus some. In the table there are about 280,000 clones, around nine tenths of which are singletons. To note about this clone: Its specificity is not known.

This TCR came from a young woman in good health and CMV-seronegative. Sample: PBMCs. The chain employs TRBV7-6 and TRBJ1-1; D is undetermined. Written as DNA, the CDR3 is TGTGCCAGCAGCCGCGGGTTGAACACTGAAGCTTTCTTT. It codes for CASSRGLNTEAFF.